This TCR beta chain originates from a study of CD8 T cells in ankylosing spondylitis. General study findings and limits: Peripheral blood samples showed relatively rare disease-linked clones, and these clones were CD8+. There was a TCR beta motif, made of several highly homologous variants, that appeared characteristic of ankylosing spondylitis blood.

Preparation of TCR beta libraries was done by quantitative 5'-RACE with molecular barcodes. TCRdb reanalysed the 5' RACE reads using MiXCR and keeps one entry per CDR3 protein. This sample has tens of thousands of distinct CDR3 sequences, with 6% to 8% found just once. This clonotype was counted at least ten times. Its antigen is not known. Trimming stripped 4 bases from V and 1 base from J, with 10 bases between. The CDR3 runs 15 residues. The V gene's germline CDR1 is KGHDR and CDR2 SFDVKD. Material for sequencing was synovial fluid, either unsorted or a sorted T cell fraction (not recorded which). This receptor was obtained from a male donor with ankylosing spondylitis. The chain uses TRBV24-1 and TRBJ2-1; a weak D match, TRBD2 (6 bases). CDR3 sequence: CATSESGLSYNEQFF. As DNA, the CDR3 is TGTGCCACCAGTGAATCGGGACTTTCCTACAATGAGCAGTTCTTC.